This T cell receptor beta chain comes out of a study of blood T cell repertoires in COVID-19. Background on the study: The study drew acute and convalescent COVID-19 samples from the United States, Italy and Spain. T cells, B-cell-depleted T cells, or PBMCs provided the cDNA or gDNA that served as material.

The CDR3 totals 15 residues. The germline V gene encodes CDR1 MGHRA and CDR2 YSYEKL. Trimming at V came to 1 base and at J to 6 bases, leaving 5 bases not matched to a gene. Repertoires were generated with immunoSEQ multiplex PCR, while TCRdb's copy carries only in-frame clones and drops some. The table includes more than 300,000 clones, approximately 88% detected once. The sequenced sample was peripheral blood. The receptor's source is a man between 18 and 35 years old who had recovered from COVID-19. This chain joins TRBV4-1 and TRBJ1-2; 10 bases are a match to TRBD1. The chain's CDR3 is CASSQGTGGPDGYTF. The CDR3, as DNA: TGCGCCAGCAGCCAAGGGACAGGGGGGCCGGATGGCTACACCTTC.